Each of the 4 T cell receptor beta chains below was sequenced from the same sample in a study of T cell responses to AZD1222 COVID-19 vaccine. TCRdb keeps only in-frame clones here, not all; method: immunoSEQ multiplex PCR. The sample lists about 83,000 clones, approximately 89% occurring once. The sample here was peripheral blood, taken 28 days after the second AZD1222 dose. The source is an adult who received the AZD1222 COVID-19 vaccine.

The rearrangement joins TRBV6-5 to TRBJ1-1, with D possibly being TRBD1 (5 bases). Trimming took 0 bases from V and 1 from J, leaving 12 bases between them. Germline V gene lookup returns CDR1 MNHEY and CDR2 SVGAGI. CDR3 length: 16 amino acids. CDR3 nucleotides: TGTGCCAGCAGTTACTCGCAGACAGTGGCGAACACTGAAGCTTTCTTT. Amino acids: CASSYSQTVANTEAFF.

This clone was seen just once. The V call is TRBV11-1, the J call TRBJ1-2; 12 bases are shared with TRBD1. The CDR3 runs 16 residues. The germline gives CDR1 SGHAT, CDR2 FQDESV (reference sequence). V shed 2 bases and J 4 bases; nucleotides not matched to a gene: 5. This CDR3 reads CASSLTGQGASYGYTF. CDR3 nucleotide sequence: TGTGCCAGCAGCTTAACGGGACAGGGGGCGAGCTATGGCTACACCTTC. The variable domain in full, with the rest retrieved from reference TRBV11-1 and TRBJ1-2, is EAEVAQSPRYKITEKSQAVAFWCDPISGHATLYWYRQILGQGPELLVQFQDESVVDDSQLPKDRFSAERLKGVDSTLKIQPAELGDSAMYLCASSLTGQGASYGYTFGSGTRLTVV.

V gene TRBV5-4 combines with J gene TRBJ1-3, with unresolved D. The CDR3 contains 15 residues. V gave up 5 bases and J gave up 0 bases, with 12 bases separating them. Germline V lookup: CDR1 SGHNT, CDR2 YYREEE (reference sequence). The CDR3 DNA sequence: TGTGCCAGCAGTTCCACCCCGAACTCTGGAAACACCATATATTTT. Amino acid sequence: CASSSTPNSGNTIYF.

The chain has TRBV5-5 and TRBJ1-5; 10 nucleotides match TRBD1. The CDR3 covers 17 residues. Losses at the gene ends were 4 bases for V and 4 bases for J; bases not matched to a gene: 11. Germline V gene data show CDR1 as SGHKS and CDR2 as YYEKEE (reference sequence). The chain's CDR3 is CASSDYRDRGSNQPQHF. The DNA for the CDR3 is TGTGCCAGCAGCGATTACCGGGACAGGGGATCAAATCAGCCCCAGCATTTT.